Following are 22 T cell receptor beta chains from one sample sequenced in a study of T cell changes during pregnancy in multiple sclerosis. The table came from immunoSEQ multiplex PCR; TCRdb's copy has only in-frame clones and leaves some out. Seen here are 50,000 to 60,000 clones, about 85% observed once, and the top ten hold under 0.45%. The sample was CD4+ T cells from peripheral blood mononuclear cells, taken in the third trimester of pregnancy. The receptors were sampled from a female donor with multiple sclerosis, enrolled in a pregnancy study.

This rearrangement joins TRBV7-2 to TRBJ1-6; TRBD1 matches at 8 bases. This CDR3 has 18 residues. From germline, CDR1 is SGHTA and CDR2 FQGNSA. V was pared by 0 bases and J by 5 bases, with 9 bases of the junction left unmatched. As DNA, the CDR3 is TGTGCCAGCAGCTTAGCGGGACAGGCGAGCCTACATAATTCACCCCTCCACTTT. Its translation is CASSLAGQASLHNSPLHF.

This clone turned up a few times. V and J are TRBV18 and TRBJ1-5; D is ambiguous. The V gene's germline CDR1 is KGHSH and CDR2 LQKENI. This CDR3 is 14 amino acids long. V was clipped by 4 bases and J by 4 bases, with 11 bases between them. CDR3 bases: TGTGCCAGCTCACAGGTTACTACGAATCAGCCCCAGCATTTT. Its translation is CASSQVTTNQPQHF.

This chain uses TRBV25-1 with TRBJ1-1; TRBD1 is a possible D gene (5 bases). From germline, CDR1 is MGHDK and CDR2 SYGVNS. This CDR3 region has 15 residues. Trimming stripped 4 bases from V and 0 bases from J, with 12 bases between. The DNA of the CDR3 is TGTGCCAGCAGTGTAGGGGTGTTTATGAACACTGAAGCTTTCTTT. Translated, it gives CASSVGVFMNTEAFF.

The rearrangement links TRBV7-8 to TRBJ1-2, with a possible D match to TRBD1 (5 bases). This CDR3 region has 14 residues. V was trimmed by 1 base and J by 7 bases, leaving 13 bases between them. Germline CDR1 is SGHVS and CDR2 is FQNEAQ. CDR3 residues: CASSLGSQGGGYTF. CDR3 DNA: TGTGCCAGCAGCTTAGGTTCCCAGGGTGGTGGCTACACCTTC.

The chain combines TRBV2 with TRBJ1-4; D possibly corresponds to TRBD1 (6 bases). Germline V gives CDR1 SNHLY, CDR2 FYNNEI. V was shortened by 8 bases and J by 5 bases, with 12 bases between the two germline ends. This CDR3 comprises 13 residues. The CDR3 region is CASCRQANEKLFF. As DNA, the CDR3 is TGTGCCAGCTGTAGACAGGCGAATGAAAAACTGTTTTTT.

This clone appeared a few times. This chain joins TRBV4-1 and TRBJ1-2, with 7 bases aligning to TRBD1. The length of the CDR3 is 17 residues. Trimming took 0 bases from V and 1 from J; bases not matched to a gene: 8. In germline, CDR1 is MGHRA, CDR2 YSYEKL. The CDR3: CASSQDRGQAINYGYTF. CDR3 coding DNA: TGCGCCAGCAGCCAAGATCGTGGACAGGCTATTAACTATGGCTACACCTTC.

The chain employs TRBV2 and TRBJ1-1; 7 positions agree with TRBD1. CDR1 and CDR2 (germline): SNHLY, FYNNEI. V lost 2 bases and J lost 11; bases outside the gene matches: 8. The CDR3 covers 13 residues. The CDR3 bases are TGTGCCAGCAGTGAAAATAGGGGACAGTGGGCTTTCTTT. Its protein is CASSENRGQWAFF. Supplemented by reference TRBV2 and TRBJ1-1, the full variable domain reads EPEVTQTPSHQVTQMGQEVILRCVPISNHLYFYWYRQILGQKVEFLVSFYNNEISEKSEIFDDQFSVERPDGSNFTLKIRSTKLEDSAMYFCASSENRGQWAFFGQGTRLTVV.

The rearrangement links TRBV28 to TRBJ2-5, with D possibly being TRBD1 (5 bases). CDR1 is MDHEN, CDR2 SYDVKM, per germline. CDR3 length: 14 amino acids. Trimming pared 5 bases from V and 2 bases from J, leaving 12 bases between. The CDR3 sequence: CASSPDRSQETQYF. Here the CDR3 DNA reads TGTGCCAGCAGTCCCGACAGATCACAAGAGACCCAGTACTTC.

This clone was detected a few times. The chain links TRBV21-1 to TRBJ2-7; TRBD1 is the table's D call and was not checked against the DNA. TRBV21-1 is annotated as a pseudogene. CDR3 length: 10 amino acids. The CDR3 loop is CASRAFEQYF. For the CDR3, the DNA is TGTGCCAGCAGGGCTTTCGAGCAGTACTTC.

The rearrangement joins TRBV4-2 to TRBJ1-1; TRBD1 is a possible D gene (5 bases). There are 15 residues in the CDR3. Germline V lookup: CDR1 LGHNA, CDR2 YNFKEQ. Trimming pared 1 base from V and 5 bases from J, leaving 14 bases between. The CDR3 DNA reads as TGTGCCAGCAGCCAAGGCAGCAGGGTGAGGACTGAAGCTTTCTTT. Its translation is CASSQGSRVRTEAFF.

The CDR3 DNA reads TGTGCCAGCAGTCGTGATCAGGGGGCCGAAGAAAAACTGTTTTTT. Translating it yields CASSRDQGAEEKLFF. The chain has TRBV5-4 and TRBJ1-4; TRBD1 aligns across 8 bases. In germline, CDR1 is SGHNT, CDR2 YYREEE (reference sequence). Unmatched junction bases numbered 11, after V lost 5 bases and J lost 8 bases. The CDR3 length is 15 residues.

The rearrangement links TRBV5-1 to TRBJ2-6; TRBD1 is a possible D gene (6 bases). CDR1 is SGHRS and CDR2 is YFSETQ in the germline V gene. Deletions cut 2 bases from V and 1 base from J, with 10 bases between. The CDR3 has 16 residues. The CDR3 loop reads CASSLEQGSGANVLTF. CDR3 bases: TGCGCCAGCAGCTTAGAACAGGGTTCTGGGGCCAACGTCCTGACTTTC.

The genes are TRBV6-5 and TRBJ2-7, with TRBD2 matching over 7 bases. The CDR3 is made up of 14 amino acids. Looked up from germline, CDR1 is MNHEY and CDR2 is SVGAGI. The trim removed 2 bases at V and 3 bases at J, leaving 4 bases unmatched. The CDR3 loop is CASSYRAGVYEQYF. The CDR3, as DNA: TGTGCCAGCAGTTACCGCGCGGGAGTCTACGAGCAGTACTTC.

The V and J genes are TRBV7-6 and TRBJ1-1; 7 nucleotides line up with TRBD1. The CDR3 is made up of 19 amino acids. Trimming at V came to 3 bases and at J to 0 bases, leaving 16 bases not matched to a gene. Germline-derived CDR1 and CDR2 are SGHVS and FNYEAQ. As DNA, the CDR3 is TGTGCCAGCAGCTTGGGACAGTTAGGCCCTCCCATGATGAACACTGAAGCTTTCTTT. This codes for CASSLGQLGPPMMNTEAFF.

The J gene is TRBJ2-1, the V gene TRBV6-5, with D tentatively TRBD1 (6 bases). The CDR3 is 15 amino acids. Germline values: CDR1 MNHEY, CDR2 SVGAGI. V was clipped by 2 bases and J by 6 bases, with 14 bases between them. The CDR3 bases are TGTGCCAGCAGTTACAATCGAGGGGGTCGCAATGAGCAGTTCTTC. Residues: CASSYNRGGRNEQFF.

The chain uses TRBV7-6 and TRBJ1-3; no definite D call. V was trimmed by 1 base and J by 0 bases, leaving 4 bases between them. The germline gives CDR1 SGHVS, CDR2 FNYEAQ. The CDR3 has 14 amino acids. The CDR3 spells CASSLGVSGNTIYF. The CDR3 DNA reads TGTGCCAGCAGCTTAGGCGTCTCTGGAAACACCATATATTTT.

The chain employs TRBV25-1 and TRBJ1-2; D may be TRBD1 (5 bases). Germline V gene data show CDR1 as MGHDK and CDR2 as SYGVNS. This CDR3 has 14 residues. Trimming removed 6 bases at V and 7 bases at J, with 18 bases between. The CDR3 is CASRSDLPGSGYTF. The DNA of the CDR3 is TGTGCCAGCAGGTCCGACTTGCCAGGGTCTGGCTACACCTTC.

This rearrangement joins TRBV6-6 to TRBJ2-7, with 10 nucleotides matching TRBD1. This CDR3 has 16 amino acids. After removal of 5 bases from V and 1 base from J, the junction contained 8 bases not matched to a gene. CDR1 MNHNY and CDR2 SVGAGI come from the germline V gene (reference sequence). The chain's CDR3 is CASSVPWTGGSYEQYF. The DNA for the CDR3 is TGTGCCAGCAGTGTACCCTGGACAGGGGGTTCCTACGAGCAGTACTTC.

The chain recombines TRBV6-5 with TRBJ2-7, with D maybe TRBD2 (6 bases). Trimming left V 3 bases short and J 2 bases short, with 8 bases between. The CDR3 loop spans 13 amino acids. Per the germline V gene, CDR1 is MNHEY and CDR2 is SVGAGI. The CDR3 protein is CASSYRTTYEQYF. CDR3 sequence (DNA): TGTGCCAGCAGTTATCGGACTACCTACGAGCAGTACTTC.

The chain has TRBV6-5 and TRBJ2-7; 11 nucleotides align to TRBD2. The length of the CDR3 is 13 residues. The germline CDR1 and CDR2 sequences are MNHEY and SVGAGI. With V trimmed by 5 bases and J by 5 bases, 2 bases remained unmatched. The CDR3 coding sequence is TGTGCCAGCAGTCTTAGCGGGAGGGACGAGCAGTACTTC. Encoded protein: CASSLSGRDEQYF.

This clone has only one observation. CDR3 bases: TGTGCCAGCAGCTTCGCCTACGATGGCAATGAGCAGTTCTTC. Translated, it gives CASSFAYDGNEQFF. This chain connects TRBV5-4 to TRBJ2-1; no reliable D call. Per germline, CDR1 SGHNT and CDR2 YYREEE (reference sequence). The CDR3 totals 14 residues. Trimming left V 2 bases short and J 6 bases short, with 12 bases between.

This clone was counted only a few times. The CDR3 DNA reads as TGTGCCAGCAGCTTAGAATCCTACTACAGGGCAAATACGAATGGCTACACCTTC. Amino acids: CASSLESYYRANTNGYTF. The V gene is TRBV7-2, the J gene TRBJ1-2, with D tentatively TRBD1 (6 bases). Looked up from germline, CDR1 is SGHTA and CDR2 is FQGNSA. There are 18 residues in the CDR3. V was shortened by 1 base and J by 6 bases, with 24 bases between the two germline ends.